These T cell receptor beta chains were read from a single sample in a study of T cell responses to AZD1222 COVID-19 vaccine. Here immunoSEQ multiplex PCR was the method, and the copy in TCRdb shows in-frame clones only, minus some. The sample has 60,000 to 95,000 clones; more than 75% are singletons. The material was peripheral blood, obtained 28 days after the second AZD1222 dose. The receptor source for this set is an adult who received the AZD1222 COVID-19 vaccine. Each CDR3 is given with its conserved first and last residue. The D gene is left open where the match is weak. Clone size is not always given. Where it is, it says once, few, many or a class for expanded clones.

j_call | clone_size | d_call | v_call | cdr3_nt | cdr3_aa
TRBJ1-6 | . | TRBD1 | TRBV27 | TGTGCCAGCAGTTTATACCCGACAGGGTTCTCACCCCTCCACTTT | CASSLYPTGFSPLHF
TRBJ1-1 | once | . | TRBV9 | TGTGCCAGCAGCGTTGGGGGGGTGAACACTGAAGCTTTCTTT | CASSVGGVNTEAFF
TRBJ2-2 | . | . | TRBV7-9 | TGTGCCAGCAGCTTAGAGGCCGGGGAGCTGTTTTTT | CASSLEAGELFF
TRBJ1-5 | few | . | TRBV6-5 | TGTGCCAGCAGTTACGGCGAGCGCCAGCCCCAGCATTTT | CASSYGERQPQHF
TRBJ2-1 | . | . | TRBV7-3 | TGTGCCAGCAGCTTAAGTACAGGTGTGAATGAGCAGTTCTTC | CASSLSTGVNEQFF
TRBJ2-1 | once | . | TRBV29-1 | TGCAGCGTCGGCTCCTACAATGAGCAGTTCTTC | CSVGSYNEQFF
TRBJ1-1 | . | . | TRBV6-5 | TGTGCCAGCAAGCAAGGGGTGAACACTGAAGCTTTCTTT | CASKQGVNTEAFF
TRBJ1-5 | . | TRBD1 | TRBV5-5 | TGTGCCAGCAGCCCAGACAGGGTTTTGGGTCAGCCCCAGCATTTT | CASSPDRVLGQPQHF
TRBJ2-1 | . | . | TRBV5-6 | TGTGCCAGCAGCTTGGTCTCGGGGCCGCGGAATGAGCAGTTCTTC | CASSLVSGPRNEQFF
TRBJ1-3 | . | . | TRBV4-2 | TGTGCCAGCAGCCAAGAGCCCAGGGAAGGAAACACCATATATTTT | CASSQEPREGNTIYF
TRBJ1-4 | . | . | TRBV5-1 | TGCGCCAGCAGCTCGGACCGCCGGAATGAAAAACTGTTTTTT | CASSSDRRNEKLFF
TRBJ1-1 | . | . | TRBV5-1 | TGCGCCAGCAGCCCGGGTCAGGGGTTCATGAGGAACACTGAAGCTTTCTTT | CASSPGQGFMRNTEAFF
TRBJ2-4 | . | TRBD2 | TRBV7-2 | TGTGCCAGCAGCTTAGGTGCGGGGGGCGGTAAAAACATTCAGTACTTC | CASSLGAGGGKNIQYF
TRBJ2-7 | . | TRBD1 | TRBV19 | TGTGCCAGTAGTATACGGACAGGGGGCTCCTACGAGCAGTACTTC | CASSIRTGGSYEQYF
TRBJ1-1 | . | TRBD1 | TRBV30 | TGTGCCTGCCCGGGGACAGGGAGGACCATGAACACTGAAGCTTTCTTT | CACPGTGRTMNTEAFF
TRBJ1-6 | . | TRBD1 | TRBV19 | TGTGCCAGTAGTGATGACCGGGACAGGCTAAATTCACCCCTCCACTTT | CASSDDRDRLNSPLHF
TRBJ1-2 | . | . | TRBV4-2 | TGTGCCAGCAGCCAAGATCCCGGATCTAACTATGGCTACACCTTC | CASSQDPGSNYGYTF
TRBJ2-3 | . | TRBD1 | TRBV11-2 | TGTGCCAGCAGCTCACGGGACAGCCCCACAGATACGCAGTATTTT | CASSSRDSPTDTQYF
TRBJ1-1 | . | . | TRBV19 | TGTGCCAGTAGTATTCGTCGGAGCACTGAAGCTTTCTTT | CASSIRRSTEAFF
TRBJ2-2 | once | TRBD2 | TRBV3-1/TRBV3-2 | TGTGCCAGCAGCCAAGTCGGGGGGTACACCGGGGAGCTGTTTTTT | CASSQVGGYTGELFF